This entry lists 16 T cell receptor beta chains sequenced from one sample in a study of identical twins. TCRdb reprocessed the 5' RACE reads with MiXCR, giving one entry per CDR3 protein. The profile shows 200,000 to 250,000 distinct CDR3 sequences, around 7% of them singletons. These data were likewise used in another study, on yellow fever vaccine responses in identical twins.

Sequenced material: memory (CD45RO+) T cells sorted from blood. The receptors were sampled from a woman younger than 35 in good health.

Ten or more counts support this clonotype. The chain has TRBV6-1 and TRBJ2-2; no definite D call. The CDR3 sequence is 14 residues long. The V and J ends lost 2 bases and 5 bases respectively, with 9 bases between them. Germline V gene lookup returns CDR1 MNHNS and CDR2 SASEGT. The CDR3 sequence: CASSEIGDTGELFF. In DNA form, the CDR3 reads TGTGCCAGCAGTGAAATTGGGGATACCGGGGAGCTGTTTTTT.

The sample holds a few counts of this clonotype. A much larger clone differs by one base, so this may be a read error. The genes are TRBV14 and TRBJ2-3; D remains ambiguous. The CDR3 consists of 11 residues. V dropped 3 bases and J dropped 4 bases, with 2 bases sitting between them. Germline CDR1 and CDR2: SGHDN and FVKESK. CDR3 loop: CASSHSDTQYF. The CDR3 nucleotides are TGTGCCAGCAGCCACTCAGATACGCAGTATTTT.

The sample holds many counts of this clonotype. This chain uses TRBV5-1 with TRBJ1-1, with TRBD1 matching 9 bases. Looked up from germline, CDR1 is SGHRS and CDR2 is YFSETQ. CDR3 length: 15 residues. The trim removed 4 bases at V and 1 base at J, leaving 5 bases unmatched. CDR3 sequence reads: CASSQRTGANTEAFF. The DNA of the CDR3 is TGCGCCAGCAGCCAAAGGACAGGGGCGAACACTGAAGCTTTCTTT.

This clonotype came up many times. The chain joins TRBV5-5 to TRBJ1-1; 9 bases are a match to TRBD1. Trimming removed 2 bases from V and 0 bases from J; junction bases left unmatched: 5. Germline CDR1 is SGHKS and CDR2 is YYEKEE (reference sequence). The CDR3 covers 16 residues. For the CDR3, the DNA is TGTGCCAGCAGCTTTTGGACAGGGGCCCTGAACACTGAAGCTTTCTTT. Amino acids: CASSFWTGALNTEAFF.

The V gene is TRBV19, the J gene TRBJ2-1, with TRBD2 as a possible D gene (5 bases). This CDR3 has 13 amino acids. Trimming pared 3 bases from V and 5 bases from J, leaving 8 bases between. Germline lookup yields CDR1 LNHDA and CDR2 SQIVND (reference sequence). The CDR3 bases are TGTGCCAGTAGTATGGAGGCGGACAATGAGCAGTTCTTC. It yields the protein CASSMEADNEQFF.

This clonotype came up a few times. The rearrangement links TRBV29-1 to TRBJ1-1; D possibly corresponds to TRBD1 (5 bases). The CDR3 is 12 amino acids. CDR1 is SQVTM, CDR2 ANQGSEA, per germline. The germline V and J ends were trimmed by 5 bases and 4 bases, with 11 bases remaining between them. The CDR3: CSVRKGPTEAFF. The CDR3 DNA is TGCAGCGTTAGAAAGGGGCCCACTGAAGCTTTCTTT.

This clonotype was seen a handful of times. V usage is TRBV5-1 and J usage is TRBJ2-2; the D is unclear. The CDR3 spans 16 residues. Germline V gene lookup returns CDR1 SGHRS and CDR2 YFSETQ. V lost 2 bases and J 5 bases, leaving 16 bases between the germline ends. CDR3 in amino acids: CASSFVGRTRTGELFF. In DNA form, the CDR3 reads TGCGCCAGCAGCTTCGTGGGCAGGACGAGAACCGGGGAGCTGTTTTTT.

In its sample, this clonotype was seen a few times. The chain has TRBV6-5 and TRBJ2-3; the D is unclear. Germline-derived CDR1 and CDR2 are MNHEY and SVGAGI. V lost 1 base, J lost 2 bases, and 16 bases lay in between. CDR3 length equals 17 residues. The CDR3, as DNA: TGTGCCAGCAGTTACTTCCTCCCTCGAGGCCCCACAGATACGCAGTATTTT. It is translated as CASSYFLPRGPTDTQYF.

This clonotype was seen repeatedly, ten times or more. The chain joins TRBV28 to TRBJ2-6, with D hard to call. CDR3 length: 16 residues. The germline V gene encodes CDR1 MDHEN and CDR2 SYDVKM. Between the trimmed V and J ends, which lost 2 bases and 0 bases, there was a span of 8 bases. CDR3 protein: CASSLEKASGANVLTF. DNA for the CDR3: TGTGCCAGCAGTTTAGAGAAAGCCTCTGGGGCCAACGTCCTGACTTTC.

This clonotype was seen repeatedly, ten times or more. This sequence joins TRBV10-3 and TRBJ1-2; D is perhaps TRBD1 (5 bases). V shed 0 bases and J shed 5 bases, with 10 bases lying between them. There are 14 residues in the CDR3. The germline V gene encodes CDR1 ENHRY and CDR2 SYGVKD. CDR3: CAISESTALYGYTF. The CDR3 coding sequence is TGTGCCATCAGTGAGTCGACAGCGCTGTATGGCTACACCTTC.

V is TRBV7-3 and J is TRBJ2-2, with 9 bases identical to TRBD1. V gave up 2 bases and J gave up 3 bases; unmatched junction bases: 7. Germline lookup yields CDR1 SGHTA and CDR2 FQGTGA. This CDR3 region has 17 residues. CDR3 amino acids: CASSLADRGADTGELFF. CDR3 bases: TGTGCCAGCAGCTTAGCGGACAGGGGTGCGGACACCGGGGAGCTGTTTTTT.

This chain joins TRBV2 and TRBJ1-2; a possible D gene is TRBD1 (6 bases). CDR3 size: 15 residues. Looked up from germline, CDR1 is SNHLY and CDR2 is FYNNEI. In DNA, the CDR3 is TGTCCCCACACGTGGGGACAAGCCGTGGACTATGGCTACACCTTC. Its protein product is CPHTWGQAVDYGYTF.

This clonotype was recorded at least ten times. The rearrangement uses TRBV5-6 and TRBJ1-2, with D hard to call. Germline loops: CDR1 SGHDT, CDR2 YYEEEE. V was clipped by 0 bases and J by 6 bases, with 6 bases between them. The CDR3 consists of 12 residues. The chain's CDR3 is CASSLGHNGYTF. In DNA, the CDR3 is TGTGCCAGCAGCTTGGGACACAATGGCTACACCTTC.

This chain links TRBV11-3 with TRBJ2-2; no clear D. The germline V gene has CDR1 SGHNT and CDR2 YENEEA. The CDR3 runs 15 residues. V dropped 4 bases and J dropped 6 bases, with 15 bases sitting between them. The CDR3 DNA follows: TGTGCCAGCAGCTCTTCGGGTTCTTCGTCCGGGGAGCTGTTTTTT. Translation gives CASSSSGSSSGELFF.

This clonotype was found many times. The rearrangement links TRBV9 to TRBJ2-3; D is unresolved. V was trimmed by 1 base and J by 2 bases, leaving 8 bases between them. The CDR3 is 14 residues long. Germline lookup yields CDR1 SGDLS and CDR2 YYNGEE. The chain's CDR3 is CASSVHPATDTQYF. In nucleotides, the CDR3 is TGTGCCAGCAGCGTACACCCAGCCACAGATACGCAGTATTTT.

This clonotype has more than one count but fewer than ten. The chain employs TRBV7-2 and TRBJ2-3; 10 bases agree with TRBD2. This CDR3 region has 17 residues. The germline V gene encodes CDR1 SGHTA and CDR2 FQGNSA. V dropped 3 bases and J dropped 5; count of bases not matched to a gene: 11. As DNA, the CDR3 is TGTGCCAGCAGCTTGGGAAAGCGGGGGGGCCAGGTAGATACGCAGTATTTT. Translation gives CASSLGKRGGQVDTQYF.